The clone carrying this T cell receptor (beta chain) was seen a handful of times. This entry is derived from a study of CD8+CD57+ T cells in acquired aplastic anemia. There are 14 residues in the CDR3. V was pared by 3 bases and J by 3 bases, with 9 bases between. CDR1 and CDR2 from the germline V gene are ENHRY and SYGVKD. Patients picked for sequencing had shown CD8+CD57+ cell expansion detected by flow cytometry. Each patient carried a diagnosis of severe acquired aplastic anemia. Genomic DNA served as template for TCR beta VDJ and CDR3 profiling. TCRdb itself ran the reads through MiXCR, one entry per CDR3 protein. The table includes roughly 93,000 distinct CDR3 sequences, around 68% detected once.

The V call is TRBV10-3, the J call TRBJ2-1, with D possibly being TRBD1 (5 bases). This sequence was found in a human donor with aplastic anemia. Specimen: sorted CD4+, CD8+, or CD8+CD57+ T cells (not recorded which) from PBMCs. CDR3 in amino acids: CAISDQGNYNEQFF. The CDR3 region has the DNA TGTGCCATCAGTGATCAGGGAAACTACAATGAGCAGTTCTTC.